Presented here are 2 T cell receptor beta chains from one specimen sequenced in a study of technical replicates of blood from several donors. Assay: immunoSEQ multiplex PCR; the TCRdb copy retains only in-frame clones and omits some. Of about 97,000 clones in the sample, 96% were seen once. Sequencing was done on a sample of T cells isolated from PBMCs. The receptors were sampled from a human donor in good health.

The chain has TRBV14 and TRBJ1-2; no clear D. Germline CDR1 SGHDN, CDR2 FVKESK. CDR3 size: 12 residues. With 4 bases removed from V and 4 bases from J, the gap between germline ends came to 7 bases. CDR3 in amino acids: CASSPAGYGYTF. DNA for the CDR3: TGTGCCAGCAGCCCGGCAGGCTATGGCTACACCTTC.

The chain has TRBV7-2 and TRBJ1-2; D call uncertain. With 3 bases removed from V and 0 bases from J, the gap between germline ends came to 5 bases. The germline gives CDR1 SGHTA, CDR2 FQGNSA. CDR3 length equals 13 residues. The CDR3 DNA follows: TGTGCCAGCAGCTTTGGCTCTAACTATGGCTACACCTTC. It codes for CASSFGSNYGYTF.